The 22 T cell receptor beta chains in this list originate from one sample, sequenced in a study of early T cells in non-severe SARS-CoV-2 infection. TCRdb re-called the 5' RACE reads with MiXCR, one entry per CDR3 protein. Among about 39,000 distinct CDR3 sequences listed, roughly 7% were seen once. The source material was whole blood. These TCRs come from an adult who was a healthcare worker with PCR-confirmed SARS-CoV-2 infection or an uninfected control (not recorded which).

This clonotype was observed a few times. The CDR3 nucleotides are TGTGCCAGCAGCTTAATACGGGACTTCACTGAAGCTTTCTTT. It encodes CASSLIRDFTEAFF. The V gene is TRBV7-9, the J gene TRBJ1-1; maybe TRBD1 (5 bases). Trimming left V 2 bases short and J 4 bases short, with 11 bases between. The CDR3 is 14 residues long. Germline-derived CDR1 and CDR2 are SEHNR and FQNEAQ (reference sequence).

This clonotype occurred many times. The genes are TRBV7-8 and TRBJ2-1; D is uncertain. The germline gives CDR1 SGHVS, CDR2 FQNEAQ. This CDR3 has 13 residues. Between the trimmed V and J ends, which lost 0 bases and 10 bases, there was a span of 10 bases. CDR3: CASSLAPVGEQFF. The CDR3 region has the DNA TGTGCCAGCAGCTTAGCTCCAGTTGGGGAGCAGTTCTTC. The entire variable domain, with the rest obtained from reference TRBV7-8 and TRBJ2-1, is as follows: GAGVSQSPRYKVAKRGQDVALRCDPISGHVSLFWYQQALGQGPEFLTYFQNEAQLDKSGLPSDRFFAERPEGSVSTLKIQRTQQEDSAVYLCASSLAPVGEQFFGPGTRLTVL.

This clonotype was counted between two and nine times. This chain joins TRBV3-1 and TRBJ2-7; perhaps TRBD1 as D (5 bases). Germline CDR1 LGHDT, CDR2 YNNKEL (reference sequence). Deletions cut 4 bases from V and 0 bases from J, with 16 bases between. The CDR3 runs to 16 residues. The CDR3 DNA sequence: TGTGCCAGCAGCCTCCACTCAGGGCTAGGCTCCTACGAGCAGTACTTC. It codes for CASSLHSGLGSYEQYF.

This clonotype is a singleton in its sample. The rearrangement links TRBV12-3 or TRBV12-4 to TRBJ1-1, with D possibly being TRBD1 (5 bases). CDR3 size: 13 residues. V lost 5 bases and J 1 base, leaving 8 bases between the germline ends. The chain's CDR3 is CASSRTQNTEAFF. The CDR3 DNA is TGTGCCAGCAGTCGGACACAGAACACTGAAGCTTTCTTT.

This clonotype was detected many times. J is TRBJ2-1 and V is TRBV28; TRBD1 or TRBD2 may be the D gene (5 bases each). Per the germline V gene, CDR1 is MDHEN and CDR2 is SYDVKM. Between the trimmed V and J ends, which lost 6 bases and 3 bases, there was a span of 12 bases. This CDR3 has 14 amino acids. The CDR3 region is CASSRGPGYNEQFF. The CDR3 region has the DNA TGTGCCAGCAGCCGGGGACCGGGCTACAATGAGCAGTTCTTC.

In its sample, this clonotype was seen many times. The CDR3 DNA follows: TGTGCCAGCAGCTTAGTTAAGACAGGGTGGGGCTACACCTTC. Its translation: CASSLVKTGWGYTF. The chain is built from TRBV7-8 and TRBJ1-2; 7 nucleotides agree with TRBD1. The CDR3 sequence is 14 residues long. Germline CDR1 reads SGHVS; CDR2 reads FQNEAQ. Unmatched junction bases numbered 7, after V lost 1 base and J lost 8 bases. Variable domain in full (rest from reference TRBV7-8 and TRBJ1-2): GAGVSQSPRYKVAKRGQDVALRCDPISGHVSLFWYQQALGQGPEFLTYFQNEAQLDKSGLPSDRFFAERPEGSVSTLKIQRTQQEDSAVYLCASSLVKTGWGYTFGSGTRLTVV.

As for this clonotype: Its ends do not fully match the called genes, so a read error is possible. CDR3 region: CVGHENTEAFF. DNA of the CDR3: TGTGTGGGACACGAGAACACTGAAGCTTTCTTT. The chain links TRBV29-1 to TRBJ1-1; D may be TRBD1 (6 bases). The V gene's germline CDR1 is SQVTM and CDR2 ANQGSEA. This CDR3 has 11 residues.

This clonotype appeared many times. This rearrangement joins TRBV28 to TRBJ2-2; D is unclear. Germline V gene lookup returns CDR1 MDHEN and CDR2 SYDVKM. V was clipped by 7 bases and J by 0 bases, with 6 bases between them. The CDR3 sequence is 13 residues long. CDR3 in DNA: TGTGCCAGCACCGTTTCGAACACCGGGGAGCTGTTTTTT. It encodes CASTVSNTGELFF.

This clonotype was detected many times. This rearrangement joins TRBV12-3 or TRBV12-4 to TRBJ2-7; D unresolved. The CDR3 runs to 11 residues. Trimming took 5 bases from V and 7 from J, leaving 9 bases between them. This CDR3 reads CASSRTGEQYF. For the CDR3, the DNA is TGTGCCAGCAGTCGGACCGGAGAGCAGTACTTC.

In its sample, this clonotype was seen many times. V usage is TRBV29-1 and J usage is TRBJ1-1, with D unclear. The CDR3 runs 12 residues. The V end lost 3 bases, the J end lost 5 bases, and 10 bases lay between the germline ends. Germline CDR1 is SQVTM and CDR2 is ANQGSEA. Here the CDR3 DNA reads TGCAGCGTTGAGGGCAGTAGGACTGAAGCTTTCTTT. As protein: CSVEGSRTEAFF.

This clonotype has more than one count but fewer than ten. The chain joins TRBV20-1 to TRBJ1-1; no clear D gene. The CDR3 extends over 12 amino acids. The V and J ends lost 4 bases and 7 bases respectively, with 13 bases between them. Germline lookup yields CDR1 DFQATT and CDR2 SNEGSKA (reference sequence). CDR3 amino acids: CSAIENAGEAFF. CDR3 coding DNA: TGCAGTGCTATTGAGAATGCGGGTGAAGCTTTCTTT.

At least ten counts were recorded for this clonotype. The rearrangement uses TRBV29-1 and TRBJ2-1, with 7 bases aligning to TRBD1. This CDR3 is 13 amino acids long. The junction had 3 bases not matched to a gene; V was cut back by 3 bases and J by 4 bases. Germline values: CDR1 SQVTM, CDR2 ANQGSEA. The CDR3, as DNA: TGCAGCGTTGATAGGGGGCTGTACAATGAGCAGTTCTTC. This gives the protein CSVDRGLYNEQFF.

J is TRBJ2-7 and V is TRBV27, with 8 bases identical to TRBD1. The V gene's germline CDR1 is MNHEY and CDR2 SMNVEV (reference sequence). V dropped 5 bases and J dropped 4; count of bases not matched to a gene: 7. The CDR3 totals 14 residues. For the CDR3, the DNA is TGTGCCAGCAGTCCGGGACAGGCACCATACGAGCAGTACTTC. Translated, it gives CASSPGQAPYEQYF.

A few counts support this clonotype. This chain uses TRBV4-2 with TRBJ2-7; 8 nucleotides align to TRBD2. V was clipped by 3 bases and J by 2 bases; unmatched bases: 12. CDR1 is LGHNA and CDR2 is YNFKEQ in the germline V gene. The CDR3 covers 17 residues. The chain's CDR3 is CASSQNRGGPQTYEQYF. The CDR3 nucleotides read TGTGCCAGCAGCCAGAACCGGGGGGGCCCCCAAACCTACGAGCAGTACTTC.

This clonotype was picked up many times. J is TRBJ2-6 and V is TRBV12-3 or TRBV12-4; D remains ambiguous. V was trimmed by 6 bases and J by 0 bases, leaving 9 bases between them. The CDR3 consists of 15 residues. This CDR3 is CASSSFVSGANVLTF. The CDR3 DNA reads as TGTGCCAGCAGCAGTTTCGTCTCTGGGGCCAACGTCCTGACTTTC.

This clonotype has only a few counts. The chain is built from TRBV20-1 and TRBJ1-1, with D perhaps matching TRBD1 (6 bases). CDR3 size: 15 residues. Germline V gene sequence: CDR1 DFQATT, CDR2 SNEGSKA (reference sequence). V lost 6 bases to trimming and J lost 4 bases, with 21 bases between them. CDR3 bases: TGCAGTGCGCTAGAGAGGGGGGATGGGGGCACTGAAGCTTTCTTT. Translating it yields CSALERGDGGTEAFF.

In its sample, this clonotype was seen many times. J is TRBJ2-3 and V is TRBV19; no clear D gene. This CDR3 is 13 amino acids long. Between the trimmed V and J ends, which lost 5 bases and 4 bases, there was a span of 10 bases. Germline lookup yields CDR1 LNHDA and CDR2 SQIVND (reference sequence). The CDR3 region has the DNA TGTGCCAGTAGTCCCGATGGAGCAGATACGCAGTATTTT. Encoded protein: CASSPDGADTQYF.

This clonotype was recorded at least ten times. The chain has TRBV30 and TRBJ1-1; D might be TRBD1 (5 bases). The germline CDR1 and CDR2 sequences are GTSNPN and SVGIG (reference sequence). The CDR3 spans 14 residues. Deletions cut 0 bases from V and 4 bases from J, with 12 bases between. The CDR3 loop reads CAWSVRGGSTEAFF. The CDR3 DNA reads as TGTGCCTGGAGTGTCCGGGGGGGGAGCACTGAAGCTTTCTTT.

The V and J genes are TRBV7-8 and TRBJ2-3; the D gene is possibly TRBD1 (6 bases). This CDR3 has 15 residues. Germline values: CDR1 SGHVS, CDR2 FQNEAQ. V lost 2 bases and J lost 1, with 10 bases in between. The CDR3 here is CASSLRGLGTDTQYF. The CDR3 DNA sequence: TGTGCCAGCAGCTTAAGGGGGTTAGGCACAGATACGCAGTATTTT. Full variable domain (rest looked up from reference TRBV7-8 and TRBJ2-3): GAGVSQSPRYKVAKRGQDVALRCDPISGHVSLFWYQQALGQGPEFLTYFQNEAQLDKSGLPSDRFFAERPEGSVSTLKIQRTQQEDSAVYLCASSLRGLGTDTQYFGPGTRLTVL.

This chain links TRBV12-3 or TRBV12-4 with TRBJ2-7; D gene ambiguous. This CDR3 region has 14 residues. V was trimmed by 3 bases and J by 1 base, leaving 10 bases between them. CDR3 coding DNA: TGTGCCAGCAGTTTCGGGTCAGCGTCCTACGAGCAGTACTTC. It yields the protein CASSFGSASYEQYF.

V is TRBV18 and J is TRBJ2-7; TRBD1 or TRBD2 may be the D gene (5 bases each). This CDR3 has 15 amino acids. The ends were cut back, 4 bases at V and 3 bases at J, with 16 bases in the middle. Looked up from germline, CDR1 is KGHSH and CDR2 is LQKENI. CDR3 DNA: TGTGCCAGCTCACAAACGCAGGGACCCGACTACGAGCAGTACTTC. It codes for CASSQTQGPDYEQYF.

This clonotype occurred many times. V and J are TRBV29-1 and TRBJ2-1; the D gene is possibly TRBD2 (5 bases). CDR3 length: 13 residues. Looked up from germline, CDR1 is SQVTM and CDR2 is ANQGSEA. Deletions cut 7 bases from V and 4 bases from J, with 14 bases between. CDR3 DNA sequence: TGCAGCGCCCTCGACGGGGTATACAATGAGCAGTTCTTC. Translating gives CSALDGVYNEQFF.